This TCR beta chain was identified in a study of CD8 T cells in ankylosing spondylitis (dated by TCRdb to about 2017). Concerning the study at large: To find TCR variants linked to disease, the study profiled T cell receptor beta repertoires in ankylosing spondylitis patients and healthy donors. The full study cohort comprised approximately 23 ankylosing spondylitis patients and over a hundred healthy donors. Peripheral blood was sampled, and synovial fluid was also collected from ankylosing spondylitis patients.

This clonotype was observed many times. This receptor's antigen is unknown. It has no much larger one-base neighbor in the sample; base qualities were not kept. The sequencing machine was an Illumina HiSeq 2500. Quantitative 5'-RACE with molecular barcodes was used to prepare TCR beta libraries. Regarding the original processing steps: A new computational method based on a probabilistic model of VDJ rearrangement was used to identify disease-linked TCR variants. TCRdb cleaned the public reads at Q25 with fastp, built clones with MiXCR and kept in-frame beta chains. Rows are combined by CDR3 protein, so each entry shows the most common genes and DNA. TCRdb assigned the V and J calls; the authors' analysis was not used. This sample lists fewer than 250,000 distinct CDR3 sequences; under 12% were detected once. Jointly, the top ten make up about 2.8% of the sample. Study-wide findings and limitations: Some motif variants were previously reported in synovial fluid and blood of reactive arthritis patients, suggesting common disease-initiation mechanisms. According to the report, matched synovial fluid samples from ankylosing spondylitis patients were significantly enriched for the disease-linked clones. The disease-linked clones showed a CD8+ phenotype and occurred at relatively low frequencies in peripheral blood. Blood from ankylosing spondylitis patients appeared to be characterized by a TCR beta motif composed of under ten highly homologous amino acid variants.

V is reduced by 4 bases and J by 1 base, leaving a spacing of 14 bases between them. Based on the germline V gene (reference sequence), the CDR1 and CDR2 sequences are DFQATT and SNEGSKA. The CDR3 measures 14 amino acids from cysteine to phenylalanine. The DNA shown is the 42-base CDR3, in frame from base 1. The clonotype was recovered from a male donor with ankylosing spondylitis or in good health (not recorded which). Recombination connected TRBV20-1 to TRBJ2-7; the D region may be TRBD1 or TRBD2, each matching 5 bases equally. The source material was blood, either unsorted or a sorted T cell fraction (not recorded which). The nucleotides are TGCAGTGCTAAACAGGCGGGTCTATCCTACGAGCAGTACTTC. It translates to CSAKQAGLSYEQYF.